The T cell receptor beta chain described here comes from a study of cytotoxic CD8 clonotypes in ibrutinib-treated CLL. For the study at large: Response was recorded as partial in roughly 25 patients and complete in 2; at median roughly 73 months, roughly 15 remained remitted and approximately twelve had progressed.

Germline CDR1 and CDR2: MGHRA and YSYEKL. The CDR3 spans 16 residues. V lost 0 bases to trimming and J lost 0 bases; unmatched junction nucleotides: 3. The method was immunoSEQ multiplex PCR; TCRdb's version includes in-frame clones alone and lacks a portion of them. The repertoire has about 40,000 clones, about 70% of them found once; the top ten carry around 9.1%. The sample was PBMCs, taken at disease progression, from a patient treated with ibrutinib. The receptor's source is a human donor with chronic lymphocytic leukemia. The chain links TRBV4-1 to TRBJ2-7; 9 bases are a match to TRBD2. The CDR3 loop reads CASSQDRREGSYEQYF. The CDR3 nucleotides are TGCGCCAGCAGCCAAGACAGGCGGGAGGGCTCCTACGAGCAGTACTTC.